These 17 T cell receptor beta chains were all obtained from the same sample, sequenced in a study of blood T cells in healthy people across ages (dated by TCRdb to the mid-2010s). The library was made by 5' RACE. The instrument was an Illumina HiSeq 2500. A second PCR of roughly 7 to 12 cycles was run with a J-beta primer mix and a sample-barcoded 5' primer. TCRdb passed the public sequencing reads through fastp at Q25 and MiXCR, retaining productive beta sequences. Entries that share a CDR3 protein sequence are merged under the most common genes and DNA. A total of fewer than 1,000,000 distinct CDR3 sequences appear in this sample, more than 40% of them only once. Clones ranked in the top ten supply 15% to 25% of the sample. The sample was blood. These receptors all stem from a man aged 55 to 69 in good health.

V gene TRBV6-5 combines with J gene TRBJ2-5; D remains ambiguous. Germline CDR1 MNHEY, CDR2 SVGAGI. Trimming took 2 bases from V and 3 from J, leaving 13 bases between them. The CDR3 loop spans 15 amino acids. The CDR3 here is CASSYRWGQEETQYF. The CDR3 bases are TGTGCCAGCAGTTACCGCTGGGGTCAGGAAGAGACCCAGTACTTC.

Comments on this clonotype: This clone may be a read error of a much larger clone one base away. The rearrangement joins TRBV4-1 to TRBJ2-1, with D possibly being TRBD1 (6 bases). The CDR3 extends over 19 amino acids. Germline CDR1 reads MGHRA; CDR2 reads YSYEKL. Trimming shortened V by 3 bases and J by 0 bases, and 21 bases separated the two germline ends. The CDR3 sequence is CASSHPLASRGRSYNEQFF. The CDR3 DNA reads TGCGCCAGCAGCCACCCGCTGGCTAGCAGGGGTCGCTCCTACAATGAGCAGTTCTTC.

J is TRBJ2-6 and V is TRBV6-5; 8 bases fit TRBD1. The trim removed 5 bases at V and 2 bases at J, leaving 2 bases unmatched. This CDR3 contains 15 residues. Per the germline V gene, CDR1 is MNHEY and CDR2 is SVGAGI. In DNA, the CDR3 is TGTGCCAGCAGTAAGACAGGGGCTGGGGCCAACGTCCTGACTTTC. This translates into CASSKTGAGANVLTF.

The chain couples TRBV6-6 to TRBJ2-3, with unresolved D. The length of the CDR3 is 16 residues. V was cut by 6 bases and J by 1 base, with 17 bases left in between. Germline values: CDR1 MNHNY, CDR2 SVGAGI (reference sequence). This CDR3 reads CASSQRAALRTDTQYF. The CDR3 DNA sequence: TGTGCCAGCAGCCAACGTGCAGCGCTACGCACAGATACGCAGTATTTT.

There are a few counts of this clonotype. V is TRBV7-9 and J is TRBJ2-1; possibly TRBD1 for D (7 bases). V lost 6 bases, J lost 4 bases, and 22 bases lay in between. CDR3 length: 17 residues. CDR1 and CDR2 from the germline V gene are SEHNR and FQNEAQ (reference sequence). CDR3 coding DNA: TGTGCCAGCAGAGCTTACCAGGGGGGCCGGTCGTACAATGAGCAGTTCTTC. Amino acid sequence: CASRAYQGGRSYNEQFF.

This clonotype came up a few times. This chain joins TRBV5-6 and TRBJ2-2; D unclear. This CDR3 comprises 16 residues. Deletions cut 0 bases from V and 1 base from J, with 10 bases between. The germline V gene has CDR1 SGHDT and CDR2 YYEEEE. Here the CDR3 DNA reads TGTGCCAGCAGCTTGGGGAGCGAAATGAACACCGGGGAGCTGTTTTTT. It specifies CASSLGSEMNTGELFF. Based on the CDR3 plus reference TRBV5-6 and TRBJ2-2, the full variable domain is DAGVTQSPTHLIKTRGQQVTLRCSPKSGHDTVSWYQQALGQGPQFIFQYYEEEERQRGNFPDRFSGHQFPNYSSELNVNALLLGDSALYLCASSLGSEMNTGELFFGEGSRLTVL.

This rearrangement joins TRBV6-4 to TRBJ2-3, with unresolved D. V gave up 6 bases and J gave up 7 bases, with 11 bases separating them. Germline CDR1 MRHNA, CDR2 SNTAGT. The CDR3 runs to 12 residues. The CDR3 sequence is CASRGTDNTQYF. CDR3 DNA sequence: TGTGCCAGCAGGGGCACCGACAATACGCAGTATTTT.

There are a few counts of this clonotype. CDR3 in amino acids: CSATVSGPMNEQYF. CDR3 nucleotide sequence: TGCAGTGCTACTGTTTCGGGGCCAATGAACGAGCAGTACTTC. J is TRBJ2-7 and V is TRBV20-1; D may match TRBD1 or TRBD2 (5 bases each). The germline V gene encodes CDR1 DFQATT and CDR2 SNEGSKA (reference sequence). The V gene lost 4 bases and the J gene lost 5 bases, with 18 bases spanning the gap. This CDR3 is 14 amino acids long.

CDR3 nucleotides: TGCGCCAGCGCGAAGGACCGGGGGTCTGGAAACACCATATATTTT. This codes for CASAKDRGSGNTIYF. The chain couples TRBV5-1 to TRBJ1-3; D is possibly TRBD1 (5 bases). Trimming shortened V by 7 bases and J by 1 base, and 15 bases separated the two germline ends. The CDR3 has 15 amino acids. Germline CDR1 reads SGHRS; CDR2 reads YFSETQ.

This chain uses TRBV6-2 or TRBV6-3 with TRBJ2-7; tentatively, D is TRBD2 (6 bases). This CDR3 is built from 14 residues. The V end was cut by 2 bases, the J end by 2 bases, with 10 bases between. Germline CDR1 reads MNHEY; CDR2 reads SVGEGT. CDR3 amino acids: CASSYGGAAYEQYF. The CDR3 DNA is TGTGCCAGCAGTTACGGCGGGGCAGCCTACGAGCAGTACTTC.

This clonotype was detected only a few times. The rearrangement uses TRBV6-2 or TRBV6-3 and TRBJ2-7; possible D gene TRBD1, 6 bases. V lost 7 bases and J lost 5, with 21 bases in between. This CDR3 has 15 residues. From germline, CDR1 is MNHEY and CDR2 SVGEGT. Here the CDR3 reads CASNLLRGRGNEQYF. CDR3 DNA: TGTGCCAGCAACCTACTCAGGGGTCGTGGGAACGAGCAGTACTTC.

The chain couples TRBV25-1 to TRBJ2-4, with TRBD2 identical over 7 bases. The DNA end favors TRBJ2-7, so the J call may be wrong. The germline gives CDR1 MGHDK, CDR2 SYGVNS. CDR3 length: 14 residues. CDR3 region: CASSPAGTIYEQYF. CDR3 bases: TGTGCCAGCAGCCCCGCCGGGACTATCTACGAGCAGTACTTC.

The chain employs TRBV5-8 and TRBJ2-5; D assignment may be TRBD1 or TRBD2 (5 bases each). The CDR3 sequence is 15 residues long. Deletions cut 4 bases from V and 2 bases from J, with 15 bases between. Germline CDR1 reads SGHTS; CDR2 reads YDEGEE. The CDR3 nucleotides read TGTGCCAGCAGCGGGGGTCTAGGTGGGCAAGAGACCCAGTACTTC. It is translated as CASSGGLGGQETQYF.

The chain has TRBV4-3 and TRBJ2-5, with 9 bases aligning to TRBD2. CDR3 length: 16 amino acids. Per germline, CDR1 LGHNA and CDR2 YSLEER. The junction had 14 bases not matched to a gene; V was cut back by 1 base and J by 11 bases. Here the CDR3 reads CASSQAGGLAIDEQYF. CDR3 DNA: TGCGCCAGCAGCCAAGCTGGGGGACTAGCTATCGATGAGCAGTACTTC.

The chain couples TRBV20-1 to TRBJ2-5; D not resolved. The ends were cut back, 1 base at V and 11 bases at J, with 20 bases in the middle. Looked up from germline, CDR1 is DFQATT and CDR2 is SNEGSKA (reference sequence). The CDR3 spans 14 residues. CDR3 protein: CSARGEQHFYEQYF. CDR3 sequence (DNA): TGCAGTGCTAGAGGAGAACAGCATTTCTATGAGCAGTACTTC.

Regarding this clonotype: This sequence may be a read error, since a much larger clone differs from it by one base. The V call is TRBV5-1, the J call TRBJ1-2; the D is unclear. Trimming removed 0 bases from V and 1 base from J, with 10 bases in between. CDR1 and CDR2 from the germline V gene are SGHRS and YFSETQ. The CDR3 is 15 amino acids. The CDR3 DNA reads TGCGCCAGCAGCTTGGATCTGGGTAGTAACTATGGCTACACCTTC. Its protein product is CASSLDLGSNYGYTF.

In this sample, this clonotype turned up a few times. J is TRBJ2-7 and V is TRBV5-1; D might be TRBD1 (6 bases). CDR3 length: 14 residues. The germline V gene encodes CDR1 SGHRS and CDR2 YFSETQ. Trimming cost V 1 base and J 3 bases, with 11 bases left between them. This CDR3 reads CASSLTPDSYEQYF. The CDR3 DNA is TGCGCCAGCAGCTTGACCCCGGACAGCTACGAGCAGTACTTC.